The rows below give T cell receptor beta chains drawn from one sample of a study of graft-versus-host responses after intestinal transplantation. The table came from immunoSEQ multiplex PCR; TCRdb's copy has only in-frame clones and leaves some out. The sample carries about 93,000 clones, around 83% recorded once. Antigens of these TCRs are unknown. Material: unstimulated CD4+ T cells sorted from spleen or lymph node cells, obtained before intestinal transplant. These receptors came from a human donor who received an intestinal transplant. Each CDR3 is given with its conserved first and last residue. D genes are given only for firm matches. Size tells how often a clone was seen (once, few, many) or the class of an expanded clone, and some rows leave it out.

J gene: TRBJ1-5; D gene: NA; V gene: TRBV30; clone size: few; CDR3 DNA: TGTGCCTGGAGCGCAGGCAATCAGCCCCAGCATTTT; CDR3 protein: CAWSAGNQPQHF
J gene: TRBJ1-1; D gene: NA; V gene: TRBV29-1; clone size: NA; CDR3 DNA: TGCAGCGTTGAAGGTTTCTGGCCGGGAGATATGAACACTGAAGCTTTCTTT; CDR3 protein: CSVEGFWPGDMNTEAFF
J gene: TRBJ1-6; D gene: NA; V gene: TRBV2; clone size: NA; CDR3 DNA: TGTGCCAGCAGTGAACCCCCCGCTCGGGCAGCCCCCAGGGGTTCACCCCTCCACTTT; CDR3 protein: CASSEPPARAAPRGSPLHF
J gene: TRBJ2-2; D gene: NA; V gene: TRBV28; clone size: NA; CDR3 DNA: TGTGCCAGCAGGCCAACGGGACTCCGGAACACCGGGGAGCTGTTTTTT; CDR3 protein: CASRPTGLRNTGELFF
J gene: TRBJ2-1; D gene: TRBD2; V gene: TRBV10-1; clone size: NA; CDR3 DNA: TGCGCCAGCAGTGACACTAGCGATAAGGAGAATGAGCAGTTCTTC; CDR3 protein: CASSDTSDKENEQFF
J gene: TRBJ2-1; D gene: TRBD1; V gene: TRBV7-6; clone size: once; CDR3 DNA: TGTGCCAGCAGCTTAGACAGGGGGAATGAGCAGTTCTTC; CDR3 protein: CASSLDRGNEQFF
J gene: TRBJ2-3; D gene: TRBD2; V gene: TRBV7-2; clone size: NA; CDR3 DNA: TGTGCCAGCAGCTTAGGGACTAGCGGGTTAGGGGCAGATACGCAGTATTTT; CDR3 protein: CASSLGTSGLGADTQYF
J gene: TRBJ2-3; D gene: TRBD2; V gene: TRBV4-2; clone size: NA; CDR3 DNA: TGTGCCAGCAGCCAAGACTTAGTAGCGGGAGCAGATACGCAGTATTTT; CDR3 protein: CASSQDLVAGADTQYF
J gene: TRBJ1-5; D gene: TRBD1; V gene: TRBV28; clone size: NA; CDR3 DNA: TGTGCCAGCAGTCATCGTGGGCAGGGGGTCCGTCAGCCCCAGCATTTT; CDR3 protein: CASSHRGQGVRQPQHF
J gene: TRBJ2-7; D gene: NA; V gene: TRBV2; clone size: NA; CDR3 DNA: TGTGCCAGCAGTGACCCGGGACATACCATTTACGAGCAGTACTTC; CDR3 protein: CASSDPGHTIYEQYF
J gene: TRBJ2-1; D gene: TRBD2; V gene: TRBV19; clone size: NA; CDR3 DNA: TGTGCCAGTAGTATAGGACTAGCGGGGGGGGGCGGATCCTACAATGAGCAGTTCTTC; CDR3 protein: CASSIGLAGGGGSYNEQFF
J gene: TRBJ2-2; D gene: NA; V gene: TRBV2; clone size: NA; CDR3 DNA: TGTGCCAGCAGTGAGGAGGGGGCGGGCACCGGGGAGCTGTCTTTT; CDR3 protein: CASSEEGAGTGELSF
J gene: TRBJ2-5; D gene: TRBD2; V gene: TRBV28; clone size: NA; CDR3 DNA: TGTGCCAGCAGCAAAGCGGGGGCCGCTCGGGAGACCCAGTACTTC; CDR3 protein: CASSKAGAARETQYF
J gene: TRBJ1-5; D gene: NA; V gene: TRBV9; clone size: NA; CDR3 DNA: TGTGCCAGCAGCGTACATAGCAATCAGCCCCAGCATTTT; CDR3 protein: CASSVHSNQPQHF
J gene: TRBJ2-5; D gene: NA; V gene: TRBV29-1; clone size: NA; CDR3 DNA: TGCAGCGTTGGGGAGGTAGAGACCCAGTACTTC; CDR3 protein: CSVGEVETQYF
J gene: TRBJ2-3; D gene: TRBD2; V gene: TRBV11-2; clone size: NA; CDR3 DNA: TGTGCCAGCAGCTTAGTGCGGGGGGCCACAGATACGCAGTATTTT; CDR3 protein: CASSLVRGATDTQYF
J gene: TRBJ1-2; D gene: TRBD1; V gene: TRBV5-4; clone size: many; CDR3 DNA: TGTGCCAGCAGCTTGGAGGGGGCGAGGGGCTACACCTTC; CDR3 protein: CASSLEGARGYTF
J gene: TRBJ1-2; D gene: TRBD1; V gene: TRBV6-5; clone size: once; CDR3 DNA: TGTGCCAGCACCACAGGGGTGGGTGGCTACACCTTC; CDR3 protein: CASTTGVGGYTF
J gene: TRBJ2-5; D gene: TRBD1; V gene: TRBV5-1; clone size: NA; CDR3 DNA: TGCGCCAGCAGGCCGACAGGGGGCGAGACCCAGTACTTC; CDR3 protein: CASRPTGGETQYF
J gene: TRBJ2-1; D gene: TRBD2; V gene: TRBV10-2; clone size: NA; CDR3 DNA: TGCGCCAGCAGGGCGGCTAGCGGAGACTACAATGAGCAGTTCTTC; CDR3 protein: CASRAASGDYNEQFF
J gene: TRBJ2-7; D gene: NA; V gene: TRBV7-2; clone size: NA; CDR3 DNA: TGTGCCAGCAGCCCCGGAGTTAGGCAGTACTTC; CDR3 protein: CASSPGVRQYF
J gene: TRBJ2-3; D gene: TRBD1; V gene: TRBV15; clone size: NA; CDR3 DNA: TGTGCCACCAGCAGAGATCTCTTGACAGGGACAGATACGCAGTATTTT; CDR3 protein: CATSRDLLTGTDTQYF
J gene: TRBJ2-7; D gene: NA; V gene: TRBV12-5; clone size: once; CDR3 DNA: TGTGCTAGTGGTTTACCGGGACACCACTACGAGCAGTACTTC; CDR3 protein: CASGLPGHHYEQYF
J gene: TRBJ1-1; D gene: NA; V gene: TRBV5-6; clone size: few; CDR3 DNA: TGTGCCAGCAGCTTGGTCCCCGAGGGCACTGAAGCTTTCTTT; CDR3 protein: CASSLVPEGTEAFF
J gene: TRBJ2-2; D gene: TRBD1; V gene: TRBV5-6; clone size: NA; CDR3 DNA: TGTGCCAGCAGCCGTTACAGGGGGAACATGGTCACCGGGGAGCTGTTTTTT; CDR3 protein: CASSRYRGNMVTGELFF